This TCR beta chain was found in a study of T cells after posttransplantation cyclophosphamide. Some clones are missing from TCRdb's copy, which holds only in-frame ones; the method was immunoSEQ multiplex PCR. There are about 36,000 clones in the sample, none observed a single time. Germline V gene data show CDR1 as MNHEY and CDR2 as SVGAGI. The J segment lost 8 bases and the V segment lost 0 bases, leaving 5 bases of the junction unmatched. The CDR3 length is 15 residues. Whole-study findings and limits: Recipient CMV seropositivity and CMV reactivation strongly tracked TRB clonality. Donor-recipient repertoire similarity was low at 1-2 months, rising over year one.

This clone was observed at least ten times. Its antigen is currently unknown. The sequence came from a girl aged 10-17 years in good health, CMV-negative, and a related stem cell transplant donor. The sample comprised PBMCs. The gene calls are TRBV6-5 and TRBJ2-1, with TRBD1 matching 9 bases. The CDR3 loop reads CASSYSGQGRHEQFF. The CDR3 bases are TGTGCCAGCAGTTACTCGGGACAGGGTAGGCATGAGCAGTTCTTC.